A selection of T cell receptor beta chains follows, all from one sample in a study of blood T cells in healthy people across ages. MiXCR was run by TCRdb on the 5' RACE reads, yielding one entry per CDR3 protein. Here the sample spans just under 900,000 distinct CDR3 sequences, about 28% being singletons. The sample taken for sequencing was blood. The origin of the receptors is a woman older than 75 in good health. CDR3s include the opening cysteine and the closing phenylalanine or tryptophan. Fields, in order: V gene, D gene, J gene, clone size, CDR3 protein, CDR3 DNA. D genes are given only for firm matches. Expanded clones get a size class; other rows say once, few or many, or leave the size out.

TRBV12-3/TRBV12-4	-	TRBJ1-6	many	CASSFYRVSPLHF	TGTGCCAGCAGTTTTTACAGGGTTTCACCCCTCCACTTT
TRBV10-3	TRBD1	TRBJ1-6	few	CATLGQGASPLHF	TGTGCCACCCTTGGACAGGGGGCTTCACCCCTCCACTTT
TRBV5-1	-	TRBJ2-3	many	CASSLGPTEDTQYF	TGCGCCAGCAGCCTGGGACCGACCGAAGATACGCAGTATTTT
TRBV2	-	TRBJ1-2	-	CARGEGGKWYGYTF	TGTGCCAGGGGAGAAGGGGGGAAGTGGTATGGCTACACCTTC
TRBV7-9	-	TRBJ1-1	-	CASSLYGEGAFF	TGTGCCAGCAGCTTATATGGCGAAGGAGCTTTCTTT
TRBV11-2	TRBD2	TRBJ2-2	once	CASSGRHPGGMRFPGELFF	TGTGCCAGCAGCGGAAGACACCCGGGGGGGATGAGGTTCCCCGGGGAGCTGTTTTTT
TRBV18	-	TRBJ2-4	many	CASWGADPKNIQYF	TGTGCCAGCTGGGGCGCAGACCCCAAAAACATTCAGTACTTC
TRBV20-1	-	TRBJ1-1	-	CSARDDGVEAFF	TGCAGTGCTAGAGATGACGGGGTTGAAGCTTTCTTT
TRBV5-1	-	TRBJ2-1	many	CASSLAPGGGGYNEQFF	TGCGCCAGCAGCCTAGCTCCGGGGGGCGGGGGCTACAATGAGCAGTTCTTC
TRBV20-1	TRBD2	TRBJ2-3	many	CSAASGVSDTQYF	TGCAGTGCTGCTAGCGGGGTGTCAGATACGCAGTATTTT
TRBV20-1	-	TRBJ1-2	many	CSARDTGLDGYTF	TGCAGTGCTAGAGATACAGGGCTGGATGGCTACACCTTC
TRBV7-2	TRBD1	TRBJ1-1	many	CASSLSQGASTEAFF	TGTGCCAGCAGCTTATCACAGGGGGCGAGCACTGAAGCTTTCTTT
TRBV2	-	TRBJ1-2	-	CASSEWQDGYTF	TGTGCCAGCAGTGAGTGGCAGGATGGCTACACCTTC
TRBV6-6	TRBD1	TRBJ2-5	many	CASTRGRGETQYF	TGTGCCAGCACAAGGGGGCGAGGGGAGACCCAGTACTTC
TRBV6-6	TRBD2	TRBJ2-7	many	CASSYGGGKNEQYF	TGTGCCAGCAGTTACGGGGGGGGGAAAAACGAGCAGTACTTC
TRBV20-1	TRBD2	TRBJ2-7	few	CSANSGTSGARSYEQYF	TGTAGTGCGAACTCCGGGACTAGCGGGGCGCGTTCCTACGAGCAGTACTTC
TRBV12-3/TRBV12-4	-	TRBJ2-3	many	CASSLRATSTDTQYF	TGTGCCAGCAGTTTAAGGGCAACTAGCACAGATACGCAGTATTTT
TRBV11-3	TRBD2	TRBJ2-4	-	CASSAPGLGTLQYF	TGTGCCAGCAGCGCTCCGGGACTAGGGACCCTTCAGTACTTC
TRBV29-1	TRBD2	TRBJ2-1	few	CSVEDPSGNEQFF	TGCAGCGTTGAAGATCCTAGCGGCAATGAGCAGTTCTTC
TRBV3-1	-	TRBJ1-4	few	CASRGGGRGPNEKLFF	TGTGCCAGCAGAGGAGGGGGGCGTGGGCCTAATGAAAAACTGTTTTTT
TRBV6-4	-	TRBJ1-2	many	CASGDGVNYGYTF	TGTGCCAGCGGCGACGGTGTTAACTATGGCTACACCTTC
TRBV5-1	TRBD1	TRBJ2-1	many	CASSWGDRAHEQFF	TGCGCCAGCAGCTGGGGGGACAGGGCCCATGAGCAGTTCTTC
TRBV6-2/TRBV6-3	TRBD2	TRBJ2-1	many	CASSSFPYLAGDNEQFF	TGTGCCAGCAGCTCTTTCCCCTACCTAGCGGGGGACAATGAGCAGTTCTTC
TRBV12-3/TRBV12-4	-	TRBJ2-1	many	CASSLFGGQYNEQFF	TGTGCCAGCAGTTTATTTGGCGGACAGTACAATGAGCAGTTCTTC
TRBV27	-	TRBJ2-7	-	CASSQRGSNYEQYF	TGTGCCAGCAGTCAAAGAGGGTCCAATTACGAGCAGTACTTC
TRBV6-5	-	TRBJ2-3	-	CASSQQDSTDTQYF	TGTGCCAGCAGCCAACAGGATAGCACAGATACGCAGTATTTT
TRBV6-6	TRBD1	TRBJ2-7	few	CASSSPLRTGSYEQYF	TGTGCCAGCAGTTCCCCGCTTAGGACAGGCTCCTACGAGCAGTACTTC
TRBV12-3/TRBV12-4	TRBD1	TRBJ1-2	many	CASSGDRRAFGYTF	TGTGCCAGCAGTGGGGACAGACGAGCCTTCGGCTACACCTTC
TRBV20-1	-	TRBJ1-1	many	CSASEGMNTEAFF	TGCAGTGCTAGTGAGGGCATGAACACTGAAGCTTTCTTT
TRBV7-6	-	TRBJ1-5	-	CASSIQQGQPQHF	TGTGCCAGCAGCATTCAACAGGGTCAGCCCCAGCATTTT
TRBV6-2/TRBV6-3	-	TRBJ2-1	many	CASSPRDPGQDEQFF	TGTGCCAGCAGTCCCCGGGACCCAGGGCAGGATGAGCAGTTCTTC
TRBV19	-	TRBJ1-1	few	CASSINIGGTEAFF	TGTGCCAGTAGTATAAATATCGGGGGAACTGAAGCTTTCTTT
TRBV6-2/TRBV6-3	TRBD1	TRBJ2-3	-	CASDSRGLRADTQYF	TGTGCCTCCGACAGCAGGGGGCTAAGGGCAGATACGCAGTATTTT
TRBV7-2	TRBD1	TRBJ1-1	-	CASSLNAGGANTEAFF	TGTGCCAGCAGCTTAAATGCAGGGGGGGCGAACACTGAAGCTTTCTTT
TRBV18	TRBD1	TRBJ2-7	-	CASSLSGGVGYEQYF	TGTGCCAGCTCACTTTCAGGGGGAGTTGGCTACGAGCAGTACTTC
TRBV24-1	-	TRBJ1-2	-	CAASDGSGFYGYTF	TGTGCCGCCAGTGACGGGTCAGGTTTCTATGGCTACACCTTC
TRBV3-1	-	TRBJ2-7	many	CASSRTGYGEQYF	TGTGCCAGCAGCCGGACGGGCTACGGCGAGCAGTACTTC
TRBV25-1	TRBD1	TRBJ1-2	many	CASGDRGHGYTF	TGTGCCAGCGGCGACAGGGGACATGGCTACACCTTC
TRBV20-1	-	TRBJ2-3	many	CSARDRSRMSTDTQYF	TGCAGTGCTAGAGATCGCTCCAGAATGAGCACAGATACGCAGTATTTT
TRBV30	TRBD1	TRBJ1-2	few	CAWGRGQGFVYTF	TGTGCCTGGGGCCGGGGACAGGGGTTCGTCTACACCTTC
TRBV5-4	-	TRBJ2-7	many	CASSSDLIQAGEQYF	TGTGCCAGCAGCTCCGACCTGATACAGGCTGGCGAGCAGTACTTC
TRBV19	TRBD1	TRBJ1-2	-	CASSITGTGVGYTF	TGTGCCAGTAGTATTACCGGGACAGGGGTTGGCTACACCTTC
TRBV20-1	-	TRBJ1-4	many	CSARDAGTTNEKLFF	TGCAGTGCTAGAGACGCCGGGACAACTAATGAAAAACTGTTTTTT
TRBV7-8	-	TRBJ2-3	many	CASSPKARPDTQYF	TGTGCCAGCAGCCCGAAGGCCCGGCCAGATACGCAGTATTTT
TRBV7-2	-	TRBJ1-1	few	CASSARQTGTEAFF	TGTGCCAGCAGCGCCAGACAGACCGGGACTGAAGCTTTCTTT
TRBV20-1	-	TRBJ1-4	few	CSASTFTGEKLFF	TGCAGTGCTAGTACCTTCACCGGGGAAAAACTGTTTTTT
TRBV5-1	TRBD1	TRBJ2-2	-	CASSFGQVDTGELFF	TGCGCCAGCAGCTTTGGACAGGTAGACACCGGGGAGCTGTTTTTT
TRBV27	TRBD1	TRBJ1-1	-	CASSFSRQGATEAFF	TGTGCCAGCAGTTTTTCCCGACAGGGGGCGACTGAAGCTTTCTTT
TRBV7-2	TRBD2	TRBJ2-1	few	CASSLATSGVYNELFF	TGTGCCAGCAGCTTAGCGACTAGCGGGGTCTACAATGAGCTGTTCTTC
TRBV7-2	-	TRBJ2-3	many	CASSMGQGSYTDTQYF	TGTGCCAGCAGTATGGGGCAGGGGTCCTACACAGATACGCAGTATTTT
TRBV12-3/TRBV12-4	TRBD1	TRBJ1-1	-	CASSLQGAATEAFF	TGTGCCAGCAGTTTACAGGGGGCGGCCACTGAAGCTTTCTTT
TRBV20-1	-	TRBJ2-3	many	CSARTPSADTQYF	TGCAGTGCTAGAACACCGTCCGCAGATACGCAGTATTTT
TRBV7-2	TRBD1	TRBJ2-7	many	CASSLDRVAYEQYF	TGTGCCAGCAGTCTAGACAGGGTAGCCTACGAGCAGTACTTC
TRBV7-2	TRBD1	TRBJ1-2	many	CASSFRDRTYGYTF	TGTGCCAGCAGCTTCCGGGACAGGACCTATGGCTACACCTTC